This T cell receptor (beta chain) was documented in a study of shared clonotypes between healthy human individuals. Findings of the study overall: Blood was the sole source, and tissue repertoires probably differ. Even with large depth, rarefaction showed that sorted-subset sequencing was incomplete.

V lost 3 bases and J 15 bases, leaving 11 bases between the germline ends. The CDR3 covers 11 residues. Germline CDR1 KGHSH, CDR2 LQKENI. To note about this clone: Its antigen is unknown.

DNA at around 200 ng, around 30,000 T cell genomes, went into sorted-subset replicate PCRs. Measured with immunoSEQ multiplex PCR; TCRdb has only the in-frame clones, and not every one. This sample has around 2.5 million clones, with 93% found just once. Study donors comprised healthy, HIV-negative adults devoid of recent acute infection or vaccination. The rearrangement uses TRBV18 and TRBJ2-2; weak D call: TRBD1 (6 bases). This receptor was obtained from a man aged 18 to 35 in good health. Some clones in this sample may be carry-over from other donors' samples. Specimen: naive CD4+ T cells from PBMCs. Subset indicated: CD45RA+ positively selected. CDR3: CASSPSKGVFF. In DNA form, the CDR3 reads TGTGCCAGCTCACCCTCGAAGGGGGTGTTTTTT.